These 11 T cell receptor beta chains were sequenced from one sample in a study of shared clonotypes between healthy human individuals. The method was immunoSEQ multiplex PCR; TCRdb's version includes in-frame clones alone and lacks a portion of them. The sample includes some 700,000 clones, 90% of them seen just once. Sequenced sample: memory CD8+ T cells from PBMCs. Subset described: CD45RO+ cells pooled with CCR7-negative TemRA cells. The receptor source for this set is a man aged 18-30 years in good health. Some clones in this sample may be carry-over from other donors' samples.

With respect to this clone: The germline gene is not matched at one end of the junction; a read error may be the cause. The CDR3 sequence is CARRGGGF. CDR3 sequence (DNA): TGCGCCAGACGGGGCGGGGGATTC. The chain combines TRBV23-1 with TRBJ1-2; D might be TRBD1 (5 bases). TRBV23-1 is placed among ORFs of uncertain function. This CDR3 is 8 amino acids long.

Concerning this clone itself: Distinct nucleotide sequences in the sample also encode this CDR3. This rearrangement joins TRBV7-9 to TRBJ2-3; D uncertain. CDR3 length equals 12 residues. Germline V gene lookup returns CDR1 SEHNR and CDR2 FQNEAQ (reference sequence). V dropped 5 bases and J dropped 5 bases, with 8 bases sitting between them. The CDR3 DNA follows: TGTGCCAGCAGCCTTCCCGGAGATACGCAGTATTTT. As protein: CASSLPGDTQYF.

The V call is TRBV2, the J call TRBJ1-5; D might be TRBD1 (5 bases). Looked up from germline, CDR1 is SNHLY and CDR2 is FYNNEI. The germline V and J ends were trimmed by 3 bases and 0 bases, with 12 bases remaining between them. The CDR3 is 16 residues long. CDR3 nucleotide sequence: TGTGCCAGCAGTGACGGGAAGGGGATTAGCAATCAGCCCCAGCATTTT. This codes for CASSDGKGISNQPQHF.

The chain employs TRBV6-1 and TRBJ1-5; possibly TRBD1 for D (6 bases). This CDR3 comprises 15 residues. V was cut by 3 bases and J by 3 bases, with 12 bases left in between. CDR1 and CDR2 from the germline V gene are MNHNS and SASEGT. The CDR3 nucleotides are TGTGCCAGCAGTGAGCCGGACAGAGCCAATCAGCCCCAGCATTTT. Encoded protein: CASSEPDRANQPQHF.

The V and J genes are TRBV4-1 and TRBJ1-2; 10 bases are shared with TRBD1. V lost 4 bases and J lost 7; bases outside the gene matches: 9. This CDR3 spans 15 amino acids. Per germline, CDR1 MGHRA and CDR2 YSYEKL. The CDR3 spells CASSPRDRGNSGYTF. The CDR3, as DNA: TGCGCCAGCAGCCCCCGGGACAGGGGAAACAGTGGCTACACCTTC.

The V call is TRBV6-1, the J call TRBJ2-1, with 11 bases that match TRBD2. The V gene end was trimmed by 0 bases and the J gene end by 9 bases; junction bases not matched to a gene: 1. The CDR3 totals 14 residues. CDR1 MNHNS and CDR2 SASEGT come from the germline V gene. CDR3 in DNA: TGTGCCAGCAGTGAAGCGGGACTAGCGGTTGAGCAGTTCTTC. It specifies CASSEAGLAVEQFF.

The table lists this clone with a count of one. The chain combines TRBV7-8 with TRBJ1-2, with D perhaps TRBD1 (6 bases). Looked up from germline, CDR1 is SGHVS and CDR2 is FQNEAQ. The V end lost 0 bases, the J end lost 2 bases, and 10 bases lay between the germline ends. The CDR3 sequence is 15 residues long. In nucleotides, the CDR3 is TGTGCCAGCAGCTTAGCGCCCACAGGGAACTATGGCTACACCTTC. Residues: CASSLAPTGNYGYTF.

The chain employs TRBV19 and TRBJ2-5; weak D call: TRBD2 (6 bases). The CDR3 has 13 residues. CDR1 and CDR2 from the germline V gene are LNHDA and SQIVND (reference sequence). V lost 9 bases, J lost 4 bases, and 15 bases lay in between. The DNA of the CDR3 is TGTGCCAGCGGGACCGGGACTCGAGAGACCCAGTACTTC. The encoded protein is CASGTGTRETQYF.

On this clone: With a far larger clone one base away, a read error is the likely cause. Other DNA sequences within the sample encode an identical CDR3. The rearrangement joins TRBV28 to TRBJ2-7, with no clear D. Germline CDR1 reads MDHEN; CDR2 reads SYDVKM. This CDR3 contains 10 residues. V was shortened by 4 bases and J by 5 bases, with 3 bases between the two germline ends. The DNA of the CDR3 is TGTGCCAGCAGTTCCCACGAGCAGTACTTC. Translation gives CASSSHEQYF. Using reference TRBV28 and TRBJ2-7 for the parts outside the CDR3, the full variable domain is DVKVTQSSRYLVKRTGEKVFLECVQDMDHENMFWYRQDPGLGLRLIYFSYDVKMKEKGDIPEGYSVSREKKERFSLILESASTNQTSMYLCASSSHEQYFGPGTRLTVT.

The J gene is TRBJ1-2, the V gene TRBV6-6; D may be TRBD1 (5 bases). Trimming took off 0 bases at V and 8 bases at J, with 16 bases between the two ends. This CDR3 is 15 amino acids long. Looked up from germline, CDR1 is MNHNY and CDR2 is SVGAGI (reference sequence). The CDR3 region is CASSYSEGWVSGYTF. The CDR3 DNA follows: TGTGCCAGCAGTTACTCTGAGGGGTGGGTTTCGGGCTACACCTTC.

CDR3 loop: CASSSLRQGATNEKLFF. Written as DNA, the CDR3 is TGTGCCAGCAGTTCCCTGCGACAGGGAGCAACTAATGAAAAACTGTTTTTT. The rearrangement joins TRBV28 to TRBJ1-4, with TRBD1 identical over 7 bases. The CDR3 is 17 residues long. Germline CDR1 reads MDHEN; CDR2 reads SYDVKM. V shed 4 bases and J 0 bases; nucleotides not matched to a gene: 8.